Only a few counts were recorded for the clone carrying this TCR beta chain. With 5 bases removed from V and 7 bases from J, the gap between germline ends came to 18 bases. This CDR3 comprises 14 residues. Looked up from germline, CDR1 is LNHDA and CDR2 is SQIVND (reference sequence). The entry originates in a study of blood T cell repertoires in COVID-19. Study at large: Samples representing acute and convalescent COVID-19 were sourced from the United States, Italy and Spain. The cDNA or gDNA used as material had been derived from T cells, B-cell-depleted T cells, or PBMCs.

In the source study's methods: Amplified reference gene primers provided the basis for estimating nucleated cell counts. Produced via immunoSEQ multiplex PCR; TCRdb's table is partial and in-frame only. V and J calls and clone size are those listed in that table; D and trimming were worked out from the DNA. The top ten hold roughly 3% of the sample, which has roughly 57,000 clones, 60% to 80% seen once. The sample consisted of peripheral blood. The clonotype was recovered from a man in his 60s with acute or convalescent COVID-19. The V and J genes are TRBV19 and TRBJ2-7; tentative D call: TRBD2 (5 bases). The CDR3 sequence is CASSAGNLAREQYF. The CDR3 region has the DNA TGTGCCAGTAGTGCCGGGAACCTCGCGAGGGAGCAGTACTTC.